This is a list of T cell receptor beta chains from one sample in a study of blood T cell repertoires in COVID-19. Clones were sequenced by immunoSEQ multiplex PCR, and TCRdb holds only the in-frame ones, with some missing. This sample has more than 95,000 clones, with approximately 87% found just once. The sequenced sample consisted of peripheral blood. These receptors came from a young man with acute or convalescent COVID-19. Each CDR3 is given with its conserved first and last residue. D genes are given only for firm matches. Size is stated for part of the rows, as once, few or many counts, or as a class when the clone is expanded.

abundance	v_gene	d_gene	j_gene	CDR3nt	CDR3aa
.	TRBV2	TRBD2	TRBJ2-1	TGTGCCAGCAGTGAACGAGCGGGGGGGAGTGAGCAGTTCTTC	CASSERAGGSEQFF
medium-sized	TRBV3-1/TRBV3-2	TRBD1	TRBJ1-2	TGTGCCAGCAGCCAATCCGACAGGGAGTGGAACTATGGCTACACCTTC	CASSQSDREWNYGYTF
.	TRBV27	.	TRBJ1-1	TGTGCCAGCAGTTCCAGGGGAAGTTTAATGTTGGACACTGAAGCTTTCTTT	CASSSRGSLMLDTEAFF
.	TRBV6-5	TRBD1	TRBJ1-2	TGTGCCAGCATCGGACAGGGCCAAGCTAACTATGGCTACACCTTC	CASIGQGQANYGYTF
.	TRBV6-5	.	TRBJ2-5	TGTGCCAGCTCGGACTTTCCCAACCAAGAGACCCAGTACTTC	CASSDFPNQETQYF
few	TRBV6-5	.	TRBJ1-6	TGTGCCAGCGGACCCCCAACCAGGGCAAATTCACCCCTCCACTTT	CASGPPTRANSPLHF
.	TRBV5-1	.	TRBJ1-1	TGCGCCAGCAGCTCCCTTCTACAGGGGAACACTGAAGCTTTCTTT	CASSSLLQGNTEAFF
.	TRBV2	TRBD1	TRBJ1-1	TGTGCCAGCAGGGATGACAGGGGGCCCTTGGGGAACACTGAAGCTTTCTTT	CASRDDRGPLGNTEAFF
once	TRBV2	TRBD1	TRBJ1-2	TGTGCCAGCAGTGGCTCTGGGACAGCCTATGGCTACACCTTC	CASSGSGTAYGYTF
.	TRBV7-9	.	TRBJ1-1	TGTGCCAGCAGCTTGGGCCTTAGAGAAGCTTTCTTT	CASSLGLREAFF